Included here is one T cell receptor beta chain sequence, with context. Its antigen remains unknown. The data originate from a study of blood T cells in healthy people across ages. Study-level results: Older age coincided with a roughly linear decline in TCR beta diversity per million T cells.

Donor samples were obtained from healthy Caucasian individuals from Russia, aged about 6 to 100. The study isolated at least 6.5 million PBMCs from each sample. Combining a sample-barcoded 5' primer with a J-beta primer mix, a second PCR ran for about 6 to 11 cycles. TCRdb reanalysed the 5' RACE reads using MiXCR and keeps one entry per CDR3 protein. The sample yields 1.5 million or so distinct CDR3 sequences, under 55% seen once. The source material was blood. The TCR sequence derives from a young woman in good health.

The CDR3 region is CSVGNHEAFF. In DNA, the CDR3 is TGCAGCGTTGGCAACCATGAAGCTTTCTTT. This sequence joins TRBV29-1 and TRBJ1-1; D gene ambiguous. This CDR3 is 10 amino acids long. Germline V gene data show CDR1 as SQVTM and CDR2 as ANQGSEA. V was clipped by 4 bases and J by 7 bases, with 7 bases between them.